Shown below are 15 T cell receptor beta chains from a single sample sequenced in a study of shared clonotypes between healthy human individuals. The repertoire was sequenced with immunoSEQ multiplex PCR; TCRdb's copy has only in-frame clones and lacks some. Here the sample spans about 510,000 clones, about 79% being singletons. The specimen was PBMCs. Every receptor here comes from a middle-aged woman in good health. Some clones in this sample may be carry-over from other donors' samples.

The chain carries TRBV10-3 and TRBJ2-7; perhaps TRBD1 as D (7 bases). V dropped 11 bases and J dropped 3 bases, with 29 bases sitting between them. From germline, CDR1 is ENHRY and CDR2 SYGVKD. CDR3 length: 17 residues. The CDR3: CASTAGSLLRGLYEQYF. For the CDR3, the DNA is TGTGCCTCCACAGCCGGGAGCTTACTAAGGGGGCTCTACGAGCAGTACTTC.

This chain's CDR3 is CASSKNRPPFSTDTQYF. DNA of the CDR3: TGTGCCAGCAGCAAAAATCGACCACCGTTTAGCACAGATACGCAGTATTTT. J is TRBJ2-3 and V is TRBV21-1. TRBV21-1 is classified as a pseudogene. This CDR3 has 17 amino acids.

This chain joins TRBV6-5 and TRBJ2-1; 7 bases line up with TRBD2. V was clipped by 6 bases and J by 4 bases; unmatched bases: 3. CDR3 length: 13 amino acids. Germline loops: CDR1 MNHEY, CDR2 SVGAGI. In DNA form, the CDR3 reads TGTGCCAGCAGGGCTAGCGGATACAATGAGCAGTTCTTC. Translating gives CASRASGYNEQFF.

Turning to this clone: A single base is all that separates this from a far larger clone, so a read error is likely. The sample carries other DNA sequences with the same CDR3. V is TRBV6-4 and J is TRBJ2-2; D is perhaps TRBD1 or TRBD2 (5 bases each). The length of the CDR3 is 14 residues. In germline, CDR1 is MRHNA, CDR2 SNTAGT. DNA of the CDR3: TGTGCCAGCGGGCAAGGGACGGACACCGGGGAGCTGTTCTTT. This codes for CASGQGTDTGELFF.

This chain uses TRBV5-1 with TRBJ2-5; 11 bases fit TRBD2. The length of the CDR3 is 15 residues. Per germline, CDR1 SGHRS and CDR2 YFSETQ. The trim removed 4 bases at V and 2 bases at J, leaving 4 bases unmatched. CDR3 sequence reads: CASSGGLAEQETQYF. The CDR3 region has the DNA TGCGCCAGCAGCGGGGGACTAGCGGAACAAGAGACCCAGTACTTC.

Only a few counts were recorded for this clone. V gene TRBV14 combines with J gene TRBJ1-2, with TRBD1 as a possible D gene (5 bases). CDR1 and CDR2 (germline): SGHDN, FVKESK. CDR3 length: 14 residues. Trimming cost V 1 base and J 6 bases, with 12 bases left between them. CDR3 sequence: CASSQVSGTDGYTF. The CDR3 DNA reads TGTGCCAGCAGCCAAGTTTCAGGGACGGATGGCTACACCTTC.

The V and J genes are TRBV2 and TRBJ2-7, with D unclear. The CDR3 runs 11 residues. The ends were cut back, 8 bases at V and 5 bases at J, with 10 bases in the middle. Germline V gene data show CDR1 as SNHLY and CDR2 as FYNNEI. The CDR3 region is CASELFDEQYF. The CDR3 DNA sequence: TGTGCCAGCGAACTATTCGACGAGCAGTACTTC. The full variable domain, its missing parts supplied by reference TRBV2 and TRBJ2-7, is EPEVTQTPSHQVTQMGQEVILRCVPISNHLYFYWYRQILGQKVEFLVSFYNNEISEKSEIFDDQFSVERPDGSNFTLKIRSTKLEDSAMYFCASELFDEQYFGPGTRLTVT.

Notes on this clone: Here the CDR3 omits its conserved ending phenylalanine or tryptophan, so a read error is the likely source. The chain joins TRBV5-1 to TRBJ2-7, with a tentative D call TRBD2 (5 bases). The CDR3 runs to 15 residues. Germline CDR1 is SGHRS and CDR2 is YFSETQ. V dropped 0 bases and J dropped 2 bases, with 12 bases sitting between them. The CDR3 DNA reads as TGCGCCAGCAGCTTGGGGGCGGGTGAGACCTACGAGCAGTACCTC. Its translation is CASSLGAGETYEQYL.

The chain links TRBV5-1 to TRBJ2-3; 8 bases match TRBD2. This CDR3 contains 15 residues. Trimming at V came to 4 bases and at J to 3 bases, leaving 7 bases not matched to a gene. Germline CDR1 reads SGHRS; CDR2 reads YFSETQ. CDR3 DNA sequence: TGCGCCAGCAGCCCGGGACTAGTTACTACAGATACGCAGTATTTT. Amino acid sequence: CASSPGLVTTDTQYF.

The chain carries TRBV15 and TRBJ2-6; D gene unclear. In germline, CDR1 is LNHNV, CDR2 YYDKDF (reference sequence). CDR3 size: 15 residues. V was cut by 2 bases and J by 0 bases, with 5 bases left in between. The CDR3 DNA reads TGTGCCACCAGCAGACCAGGCTCTGGGGCCAACGTCCTGACTTTC. It encodes CATSRPGSGANVLTF.

The chain employs TRBV21-1 and TRBJ2-6; the DNA was not compared with TRBD2, the D call given in the table. TRBV21-1 is designated a pseudogene. This CDR3 contains 14 residues. The CDR3 here is CASILRSGANVLTF. CDR3 in DNA: TGTGCCAGCATCCTTAGATCTGGGGCCAACGTCCTGACTTTC.

The chain is built from TRBV28 and TRBJ1-5; D call uncertain. The CDR3 is 14 amino acids. CDR1 and CDR2 from the germline V gene are MDHEN and SYDVKM. V dropped 4 bases and J dropped 4 bases, with 11 bases sitting between them. CDR3 DNA: TGTGCCAGCAGTTCCACTAGACGAAATCAGCCCCAGCATTTT. As protein: CASSSTRRNQPQHF.

This clone occurred once. The chain uses TRBV6-6 and TRBJ2-7; 7 bases map to TRBD2. The ends lost 5 bases at V and 6 bases at J; junction bases unmatched: 10. CDR1 and CDR2 from the germline V gene are MNHNY and SVGAGI (reference sequence). The CDR3 length is 14 residues. CDR3 amino acids: CASSVSGTLGEQYF. CDR3 nucleotides: TGTGCCAGCAGTGTCAGCGGGACCCTCGGCGAGCAGTACTTC.

Points on this clone: A single base is all that separates this from a far larger clone, so a read error is likely. The chain carries TRBV29-1 and TRBJ2-7, with D maybe TRBD2 (7 bases). From germline, CDR1 is SQVTM and CDR2 ANQGSEA. V was trimmed by 7 bases and J by 5 bases, leaving 18 bases between them. The CDR3 runs 13 residues. CDR3 sequence (DNA): TGCAGCGCGACGGTACAGGGAGGGCACGAGCAGTACTTC. As protein: CSATVQGGHEQYF.

This clone came up a few times. The chain joins TRBV9 to TRBJ2-3, with unresolved D. Germline CDR1 SGDLS, CDR2 YYNGEE. The V and J ends lost 2 bases and 6 bases respectively, with 10 bases between them. The CDR3 runs to 13 residues. CDR3: CASSVGERDTQYF. Written as DNA, the CDR3 is TGTGCCAGCAGCGTGGGTGAAAGGGATACGCAGTATTTT. The full variable domain, with the rest looked up from reference TRBV9 and TRBJ2-3, is DSGVTQTPKHLITATGQRVTLRCSPRSGDLSVYWYQQSLDQGLQFLIQYYNGEERAKGNILERFSAQQFPDLHSELNLSSLELGDSALYFCASSVGERDTQYFGPGTRLTVL.